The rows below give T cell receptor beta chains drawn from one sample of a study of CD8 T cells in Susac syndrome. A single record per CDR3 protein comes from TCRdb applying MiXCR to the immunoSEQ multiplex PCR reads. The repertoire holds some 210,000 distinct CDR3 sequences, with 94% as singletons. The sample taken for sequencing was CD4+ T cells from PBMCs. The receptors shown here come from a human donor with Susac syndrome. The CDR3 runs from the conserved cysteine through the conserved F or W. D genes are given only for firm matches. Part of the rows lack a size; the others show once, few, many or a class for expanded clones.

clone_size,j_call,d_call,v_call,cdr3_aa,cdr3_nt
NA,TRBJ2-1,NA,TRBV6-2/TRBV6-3,CASSYRAHRPRSVNEQFF,TGTGCCAGCAGTTACCGAGCACACAGGCCCCGTAGTGTCAATGAGCAGTTCTTC
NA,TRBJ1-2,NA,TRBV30,CAWSVRGPSYGYTF,TGTGCCTGGAGTGTACGCGGGCCCTCCTATGGCTACACCTTC
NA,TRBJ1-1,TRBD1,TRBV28,CASTLSTGAATEAFF,TGTGCCAGCACCCTCTCCACAGGGGCGGCCACTGAAGCTTTCTTT
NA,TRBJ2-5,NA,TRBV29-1,CSVVRGGRETQYF,TGCAGCGTTGTTAGGGGTGGGCGAGAGACCCAGTACTTC
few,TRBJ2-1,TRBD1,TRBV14,CASSQMDRVNEQFF,TGTGCCAGCAGCCAGATGGACAGGGTAAATGAGCAGTTCTTC
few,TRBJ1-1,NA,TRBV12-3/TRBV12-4,CASSLQGEAFF,TGTGCCAGCAGTTTACAGGGAGAAGCTTTCTTT
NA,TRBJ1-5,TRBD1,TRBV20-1,CSAPDRVGQPQHF,TGCAGTGCCCCAGACAGGGTCGGTCAGCCCCAGCATTTT
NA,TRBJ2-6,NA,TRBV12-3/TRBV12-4,CASSQGVSGANVLTF,TGTGCCAGCAGTCAAGGAGTCTCTGGGGCCAACGTCCTGACTTTC
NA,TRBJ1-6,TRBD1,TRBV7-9,CASSLEGQGNSPLHF,TGTGCCAGCAGCTTGGAGGGACAGGGTAATTCACCCCTCCACTTT
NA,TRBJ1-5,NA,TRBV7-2,CASSLEWAGNSNQPQHF,TGTGCCAGCAGCTTAGAGTGGGCAGGGAATAGCAATCAGCCCCAGCATTTT
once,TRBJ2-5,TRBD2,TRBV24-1,CATSDGLVPGETQYF,TGTGCCACCAGTGATGGACTAGTCCCGGGGGAGACCCAGTACTTC
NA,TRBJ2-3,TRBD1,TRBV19,CASSKKDRAVADTQYF,TGTGCCAGTAGCAAAAAGGACAGGGCAGTGGCAGATACGCAGTATTTT
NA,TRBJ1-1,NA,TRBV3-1,CASSQLEGTAEAFF,TGTGCCAGCAGCCAACTGGAGGGGACGGCTGAAGCTTTCTTT
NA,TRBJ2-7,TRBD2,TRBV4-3,CASSVSGGSIRSSYEQYF,TGCGCCAGCAGCGTTAGCGGGGGGTCGATAAGGAGCTCCTACGAGCAGTACTTC
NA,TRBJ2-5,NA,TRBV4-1,CASSQVEHPQETQYF,TGCGCCAGCAGCCAAGTAGAACACCCACAAGAGACCCAGTACTTC
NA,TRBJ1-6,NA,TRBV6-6,CASNYNSPLHF,TGTGCCAGCAACTATAATTCACCCCTCCACTTT
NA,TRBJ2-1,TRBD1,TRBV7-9,CASSWEPGQGLNEQFF,TGTGCCAGCAGCTGGGAACCGGGACAGGGGTTGAATGAGCAGTTCTTC
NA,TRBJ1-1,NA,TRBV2,CASRYNRVAGTEAFF,TGTGCCAGCAGATATAACAGGGTGGCGGGCACTGAAGCTTTCTTT
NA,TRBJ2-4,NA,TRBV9,CASSDLRGGNIQYF,TGTGCCAGCAGCGACTTGAGGGGAGGAAACATTCAGTACTTC
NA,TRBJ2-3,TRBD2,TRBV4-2,CASSGTSGPWDTQYF,TGTGCCAGCAGCGGGACTAGCGGGCCCTGGGATACGCAGTATTTT
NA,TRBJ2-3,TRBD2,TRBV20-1,CSASSGENTDTQYF,TGCAGTGCTTCTAGCGGGGAGAACACAGATACGCAGTATTTT
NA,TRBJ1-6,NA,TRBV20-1,CSALKTEKDNSPLHF,TGCAGTGCCCTAAAGACAGAAAAGGATAATTCACCCCTCCACTTT
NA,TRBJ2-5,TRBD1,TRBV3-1,CASSSGTGWAQETQYF,TGTGCCAGCAGCTCGGGGACAGGGTGGGCGCAAGAGACCCAGTACTTC
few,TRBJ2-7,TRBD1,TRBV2,CASSTGQVTYEQYF,TGTGCCAGCAGTACAGGACAGGTAACCTACGAGCAGTACTTC
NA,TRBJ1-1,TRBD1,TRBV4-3,CASSQGARQGARDTEAFF,TGCGCCAGCAGCCAGGGGGCCCGACAGGGGGCGCGGGACACTGAAGCTTTCTTT
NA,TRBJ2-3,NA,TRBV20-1,CSAPPRTGTDTQYF,TGCAGTGCTCCTCCCCGGACGGGAACAGATACGCAGTATTTT
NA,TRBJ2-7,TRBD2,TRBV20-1,CSAPTSGSLKDEQYF,TGCAGTGCACCGACTAGCGGATCATTGAAGGACGAGCAGTACTTC
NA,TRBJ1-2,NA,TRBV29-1,CSTKGTGSYGYTF,TGCAGCACAAAGGGAACAGGGAGTTATGGCTACACCTTC
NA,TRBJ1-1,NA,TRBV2,CASRVTSNTEAFF,TGTGCCAGCAGAGTGACATCGAACACTGAAGCTTTCTTT
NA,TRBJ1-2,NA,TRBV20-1,CSAIFLSGGYTF,TGCAGTGCTATTTTTTTATCGGGCGGCTACACCTTC
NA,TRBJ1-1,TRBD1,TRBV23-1,CASSHWQGVGEAFF,TGCGCCAGCAGTCACTGGCAGGGGGTGGGTGAAGCTTTCTTT
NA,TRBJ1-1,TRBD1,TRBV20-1,CSAKRDRGLATEAFF,TGCAGTGCCAAAAGGGACAGGGGGCTGGCCACTGAAGCTTTCTTT
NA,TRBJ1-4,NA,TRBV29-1,CSVKPDEKLFF,TGCAGCGTTAAACCAGATGAAAAACTGTTTTTT
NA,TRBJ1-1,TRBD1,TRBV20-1,CSAIADRVNTEAFF,TGCAGTGCAATCGCCGACAGGGTCAACACTGAAGCTTTCTTT
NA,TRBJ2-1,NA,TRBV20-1,CSANRDARYNEQFF,TGCAGTGCTAACCGGGACGCAAGGTACAATGAGCAGTTCTTC
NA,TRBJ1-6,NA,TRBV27,CASSLVGFGSPLHF,TGTGCCAGCAGTTTAGTGGGGTTTGGTTCACCCCTCCACTTT
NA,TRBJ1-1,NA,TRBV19,CASSISVGSGGTEAFF,TGTGCCAGTAGTATATCGGTGGGGTCGGGCGGTACTGAAGCTTTCTTT
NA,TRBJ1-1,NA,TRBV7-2,CASTKGQNTEAFF,TGTGCCAGCACCAAGGGACAGAACACTGAAGCTTTCTTT
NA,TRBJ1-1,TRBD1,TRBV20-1,CSGQGAYTEAFF,TGCAGTGGGCAGGGGGCGTACACTGAAGCTTTCTTT
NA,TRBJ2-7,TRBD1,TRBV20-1,CSAHGDRGRNEQYF,TGCAGTGCTCACGGTGACAGGGGGCGTAACGAGCAGTACTTC
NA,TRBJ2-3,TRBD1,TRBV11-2,CASSFTGEDTQYF,TGTGCCAGCAGCTTTACAGGGGAAGATACGCAGTATTTT